The 11 T cell receptor beta chains given below trace back to one sample, sequenced in a study of graft-versus-host responses after intestinal transplantation listed by TCRdb under 2021. Reading the label with the study, this specimen's time point is: cells obtained before transplantation from donor or recipient. Library preparation was by the immunoSEQ multiplex PCR assay. TCRdb's version of the immuneACCESS table is confined to in-frame rearrangements and falls short of the full clone set. An unresolved V gene accounts for under half of the shortfall where checked; the remainder is of unknown origin. Here the sample has tens of thousands of clones; 89% occur a single time. The ten largest clones take up around 2.3% of the sample. Antigens of these TCRs are unknown. The source material was unstimulated CD8+ T cells sorted from spleen or lymph node cells, sampled before intestinal transplant. The receptors come from a human donor who received an intestinal transplant.

This clone was seen only a few times. CDR3: CASSGSGSANTGELFF. The CDR3, as DNA: TGCGCCAGCAGCGGTAGCGGGAGCGCGAACACCGGGGAGCTGTTTTTT. This chain uses TRBV5-1 with TRBJ2-2; 9 positions match TRBD2. The germline CDR1 and CDR2 sequences are SGHRS and YFSETQ. This CDR3 spans 16 amino acids. The junction had 4 bases not matched to a gene; V was cut back by 4 bases and J by 0 bases.

The chain couples TRBV27 to TRBJ1-5; perhaps TRBD1 as D (5 bases). The V end was cut by 3 bases, the J end by 4 bases, with 7 bases between. Germline V lookup: CDR1 MNHEY, CDR2 SMNVEV (reference sequence). CDR3 length: 13 amino acids. The CDR3 DNA is TGTGCCAGCAGTTTGACAGCAAATCAGCCCCAGCATTTT. It specifies CASSLTANQPQHF.

The genes are TRBV19 and TRBJ1-3, with 7 bases matching TRBD1. The CDR3 has 13 amino acids. From germline, CDR1 is LNHDA and CDR2 SQIVND (reference sequence). V gave up 9 bases and J gave up 4 bases; unmatched junction bases: 6. In DNA form, the CDR3 reads TGTGCCAGCGTGGGACAGTTCGGAAACACCATATATTTT. Translated, it gives CASVGQFGNTIYF. Drawing the rest from reference TRBV19 and TRBJ1-3, the complete variable domain is DGGITQSPKYLFRKEGQNVTLSCEQNLNHDAMYWYRQDPGQGLRLIYYSQIVNDFQKGDIAEGYSVSREKKESFPLTVTSAQKNPTAFYLCASVGQFGNTIYFGEGSWLTVV.

The chain joins TRBV7-8 to TRBJ2-7, with 8 nucleotides matching TRBD1. Germline assignment: CDR1 SGHVS and CDR2 FQNEAQ. The CDR3 has 14 amino acids. Trimming removed 5 bases from V and 0 bases from J; junction bases left unmatched: 3. CDR3 amino acids: CASSRDRSSYEQYF. CDR3 in DNA: TGTGCCAGCAGCCGGGACAGGAGCTCCTACGAGCAGTACTTC. The full variable domain, its missing parts supplied by reference TRBV7-8 and TRBJ2-7, is GAGVSQSPRYKVAKRGQDVALRCDPISGHVSLFWYQQALGQGPEFLTYFQNEAQLDKSGLPSDRFFAERPEGSVSTLKIQRTQQEDSAVYLCASSRDRSSYEQYFGPGTRLTVT.

The CDR3 nucleotides read TGCGCCAGCAGCCTTGGGACAGCAGAAATGAACACTGAAGCTTTCTTT. Its protein is CASSLGTAEMNTEAFF. The V and J genes are TRBV4-1 and TRBJ1-1, with 7 bases lining up with TRBD1. The V and J ends lost 4 bases and 0 bases, in that order; junction bases with no gene match: 8. This CDR3 is 16 amino acids long. Germline V gives CDR1 MGHRA, CDR2 YSYEKL.

The rearrangement joins TRBV9 to TRBJ2-3; D is ambiguous. V was clipped by 3 bases and J by 4 bases, with 6 bases between them. This CDR3 comprises 12 residues. Germline V gene sequence: CDR1 SGDLS, CDR2 YYNGEE. The CDR3 here is CASSAQSDTQYF. CDR3 nucleotide sequence: TGTGCCAGCAGCGCCCAATCAGATACGCAGTATTTT.

The genes are TRBV2 and TRBJ2-7, with D maybe TRBD1 (5 bases). Germline V gives CDR1 SNHLY, CDR2 FYNNEI. CDR3 size: 12 residues. Trimming shortened V by 8 bases and J by 2 bases, and 10 bases separated the two germline ends. CDR3 region: CASGAYPYEQYF. CDR3 DNA: TGTGCCAGCGGGGCTTATCCCTACGAGCAGTACTTC.

The chain recombines TRBV27 with TRBJ1-1, with D maybe TRBD1 (6 bases). The CDR3 sequence is 14 residues long. Germline lookup yields CDR1 MNHEY and CDR2 SMNVEV (reference sequence). V lost 2 bases and J lost 2, with 9 bases in between. The CDR3 DNA is TGTGCCAGCAGTTTACGGGGGGCCAACACTGAAGCTTTCTTT. Its translation: CASSLRGANTEAFF.

The chain carries TRBV11-2 and TRBJ1-2; D unresolved. CDR3 length: 15 residues. V shed 4 bases and J shed 6 bases, with 18 bases lying between them. Germline V lookup: CDR1 SGHAT, CDR2 FQNNGV. For the CDR3, the DNA is TGTGCCAGCAGCTCACGACGCCCAAGGAGGGATGGCTACACCTTC. It encodes CASSSRRPRRDGYTF.

The chain recombines TRBV4-1 with TRBJ1-3; D might be TRBD1 (6 bases). V shed 4 bases and J shed 0 bases, with 22 bases lying between them. The V gene's germline CDR1 is MGHRA and CDR2 YSYEKL. The CDR3 length is 19 residues. The CDR3 protein is CASSPPWAGDVISGNTIYF. The CDR3 DNA is TGCGCCAGCAGCCCCCCTTGGGCAGGGGACGTCATCTCTGGAAACACCATATATTTT.

This clone has only a few counts. The V and J genes are TRBV5-6 and TRBJ1-2, with 7 bases that match TRBD1. The V gene end was trimmed by 4 bases and the J gene end by 5 bases; junction bases not matched to a gene: 11. The CDR3 spans 15 residues. Germline CDR1 is SGHDT and CDR2 is YYEEEE. CDR3 sequence (DNA): TGTGCCAGCAGCCCCCGGGACAGCCCCCGGTATGGCTACACCTTC. Translating gives CASSPRDSPRYGYTF.